One and the same sample provided the 12 T cell receptor beta chains below, sequenced in a study of T cells in Graves' hyperthyroidism and ophthalmopathy. Amplification yielded TCR beta CDR3 regions, with RNA transcripts as the source. Using the HTBI primer set, a first-round RT-PCR was run on the TCR CDR3. In TCRdb, the multiplex PCR reads were re-called with MiXCR into one record per CDR3 protein. The sample lists approximately 870,000 distinct CDR3 sequences, 38% seen once, with about 8.9% in the top ten. Sequencing input: blood. The receptors originated from a man between 18 and 35 years old with Graves' hyperthyroidism.

This clonotype was counted ten times or more. The CDR3 region is CASQTGMNTEAFF. In DNA, the CDR3 is TGTGCCAGCCAGACAGGCATGAACACTGAAGCTTTCTTT. The V and J genes are TRBV7-2 and TRBJ1-1, with a tentative D call TRBD1 (6 bases). This CDR3 comprises 13 residues. Germline V gene data show CDR1 as SGHTA and CDR2 as FQGNSA. V was trimmed by 8 bases and J by 0 bases, leaving 10 bases between them.

Comment on this clonotype: This may be a read error: a much more frequent sequence differs by one nucleotide. The genes are TRBV9 and TRBJ1-1; unclear D gene. Per germline, CDR1 SGDLS and CDR2 YYNGEE. The CDR3 sequence is 15 residues long. The CDR3 region has the DNA TGTACCAGCAGCGTAGAATGGGGAGTGGGAACTGAAGCTTTCTTT. Protein sequence: CTSSVEWGVGTEAFF.

As concerns this clonotype: One junction end disagrees with the germline gene, perhaps due to a read error. This chain connects TRBV7-7 to TRBJ2-5; 11 bases fit TRBD2. This CDR3 has 14 amino acids. Per the germline V gene, CDR1 is SSHAT and CDR2 is FNYEAQ (reference sequence). This CDR3 is CASTASGRQETQYF. CDR3 nucleotide sequence: TGTGCTAGCACCGCTAGCGGGAGGCAAGAGACCCAGTACTTC.

CDR3 nucleotide sequence: TGTGCCAGCAGCCAGATTCAAGCGGGAGCTGTTACCCAGTACTTC. As protein: CASSQIQAGAVTQYF. This rearrangement joins TRBV7-6 to TRBJ2-5; the match to TRBD2 covers 8 bases. This CDR3 has 15 residues. Germline assignment: CDR1 SGHVS and CDR2 FNYEAQ. The V gene end was trimmed by 5 bases and the J gene end by 8 bases; junction bases not matched to a gene: 13.

The chain has TRBV11-2 and TRBJ2-7, with 13 bases lining up with TRBD2. This CDR3 comprises 17 residues. The germline CDR1 and CDR2 sequences are SGHAT and FQNNGV. The V gene end was trimmed by 5 bases and the J gene end by 5 bases; junction bases not matched to a gene: 12. CDR3 sequence (DNA): TGTGCCAGCAGCCGATTTGGGACTAGCGGGACTATGCACGAGCAGTACTTC. Protein: CASSRFGTSGTMHEQYF.

This clonotype appeared once. The chain recombines TRBV15 with TRBJ1-1; D unclear. The CDR3 is 11 amino acids. Germline V lookup: CDR1 LNHNV, CDR2 YYDKDF (reference sequence). V lost 3 bases and J 4 bases, leaving 3 bases between the germline ends. The chain's CDR3 is CATSSITEAFF. For the CDR3, the DNA is TGTGCCACCAGCAGTATCACTGAAGCTTTCTTT.

This clonotype was found a few times. The chain employs TRBV6-5 and TRBJ1-1; 7 nucleotides line up with TRBD1. Looked up from germline, CDR1 is MNHEY and CDR2 is SVGAGI. The CDR3 contains 13 residues. V shed 7 bases and J 3 bases; nucleotides not matched to a gene: 5. The CDR3 sequence is CASNEDRYTEAFF. The CDR3 DNA sequence: TGTGCCAGCAACGAGGACAGGTACACTGAAGCTTTCTTT.

This clonotype was observed a few times. Here the CDR3 DNA reads TGTGCCAGTAGTACAGGACGGTTGAATGAAAAACTGTTTTTT. It codes for CASSTGRLNEKLFF. This chain links TRBV19 with TRBJ1-4, with D unclear. The ends were cut back, 4 bases at V and 5 bases at J, with 11 bases in the middle. This CDR3 has 14 amino acids. CDR1 and CDR2 from the germline V gene are LNHDA and SQIVND (reference sequence).

Of note for this clonotype: Possible read error: a much larger clone is one base away. This chain links TRBV9 with TRBJ1-1; no clear D gene. In germline, CDR1 is SGDLS, CDR2 YYNGEE. The CDR3 contains 14 residues. The CDR3, as DNA: TGTGCCAGCAGCGTAGAGGATGGGCGCACTGGAGCTTTCTTT. Its protein product is CASSVEDGRTGAFF. Combining the CDR3 with reference TRBV9 and TRBJ1-1 gives the whole variable domain DSGVTQTPKHLITATGQRVTLRCSPRSGDLSVYWYQQSLDQGLQFLIQYYNGEERAKGNILERFSAQQFPDLHSELNLSSLELGDSALYFCASSVEDGRTGAFFGQGTRLTVV.

This clonotype was detected many times. The chain carries TRBV15 and TRBJ2-2; 7 bases map to TRBD2. V was clipped by 8 bases and J by 3 bases; unmatched bases: 6. In germline, CDR1 is LNHNV, CDR2 YYDKDF (reference sequence). The CDR3 consists of 14 residues. The CDR3 sequence is CATELSGDTGELFF. As DNA, the CDR3 is TGTGCCACCGAGCTAAGCGGGGACACCGGGGAGCTGTTTTTT.

There are many counts of this clonotype. The chain carries TRBV2 and TRBJ1-6, with D unresolved. Trimming took off 6 bases at V and 9 bases at J, with 12 bases between the two ends. The germline V gene encodes CDR1 SNHLY and CDR2 FYNNEI. This CDR3 spans 13 amino acids. CDR3 loop: CASRGPMGSPLHF. The CDR3 nucleotides read TGTGCCAGCAGAGGACCCATGGGTTCACCCCTCCACTTT.

This clonotype was counted only a few times. The J gene is TRBJ1-5, the V gene TRBV6-1, with TRBD1 matching 10 bases. Looked up from germline, CDR1 is MNHNS and CDR2 is SASEGT. V lost 3 bases, J lost 5 bases, and 10 bases stayed unmatched. This CDR3 comprises 17 residues. CDR3 amino acids: CASSDIMGQGNYQPQHF. The CDR3 region has the DNA TGTGCCAGCAGTGATATTATGGGACAGGGGAATTATCAGCCCCAGCATTTT.